The 22 T cell receptor beta chains below were found in one sample sequenced in a study of OX40 agonist ivuxolimab in advanced cancers. Libraries were prepared by immunoSEQ multiplex PCR; TCRdb keeps only in-frame clonotypes and omits some of them. Here the sample spans some 95,000 clones, 70% to 90% being singletons. The sample here was CD4+ or CD8+ T cells sorted from blood, taken in a trial of the OX40 agonist ivuxolimab. Source of these receptors: an adult with an advanced solid tumor such as melanoma, head and neck, liver or kidney cancer.

The J gene is TRBJ2-3, the V gene TRBV5-4; TRBD1 matches at 7 bases. V was clipped by 4 bases and J by 4 bases; unmatched bases: 9. Germline CDR1 SGHNT, CDR2 YYREEE (reference sequence). The CDR3 length is 15 residues. CDR3: CASSAPGTEPDTQYF. CDR3 in DNA: TGTGCCAGCAGCGCTCCCGGGACAGAACCAGATACGCAGTATTTT.

The chain employs TRBV6-1 and TRBJ1-4; perhaps TRBD1 as D (6 bases). Germline CDR1 reads MNHNS; CDR2 reads SASEGT. The CDR3 contains 14 residues. V lost 5 bases to trimming and J lost 6 bases, with 13 bases between them. The DNA for the CDR3 is TGTGCCAGCAGTTGGGGGCAGTTGGATGAAAAACTGTTTTTT. Its translation: CASSWGQLDEKLFF.

V and J are TRBV6-5 and TRBJ2-2; D not resolved. V gave up 4 bases and J gave up 4 bases, with 16 bases separating them. In germline, CDR1 is MNHEY, CDR2 SVGAGI. The length of the CDR3 is 16 residues. CDR3 in amino acids: CASSSLRVYGTGELFF. The DNA of the CDR3 is TGTGCCAGCAGTTCCCTCCGTGTTTACGGCACCGGGGAGCTGTTTTTT.

This chain joins TRBV7-2 and TRBJ2-7; the D is unclear. The CDR3 is 16 amino acids. Trimming removed 1 base from V and 3 bases from J, with 16 bases in between. Germline-derived CDR1 and CDR2 are SGHTA and FQGNSA. The CDR3 sequence is CASSLVVGLSLYEQYF. CDR3 DNA sequence: TGTGCCAGCAGCTTAGTAGTGGGCCTCTCCCTCTACGAGCAGTACTTC.

The chain recombines TRBV7-9 with TRBJ1-1; unclear D gene. The CDR3 extends over 14 amino acids. CDR1 is SEHNR and CDR2 is FQNEAQ in the germline V gene (reference sequence). The V gene lost 6 bases and the J gene lost 3 bases, with 14 bases spanning the gap. CDR3 sequence reads: CASRLGIEDTEAFF. Here the CDR3 DNA reads TGTGCCAGCAGGCTGGGCATCGAGGACACTGAAGCTTTCTTT.

The gene calls are TRBV7-2 and TRBJ2-5; D unresolved. Germline-derived CDR1 and CDR2 are SGHTA and FQGNSA. V was cut by 1 base and J by 9 bases, with 18 bases left in between. CDR3 length: 15 residues. The CDR3 sequence: CASSLGGNQPTAQYF. The CDR3 coding sequence is TGTGCCAGCAGCTTAGGCGGCAACCAGCCCACGGCCCAGTACTTC.

The rearrangement joins TRBV19 to TRBJ1-3; possibly TRBD1 for D (6 bases). Germline V gives CDR1 LNHDA, CDR2 SQIVND (reference sequence). The V end was cut by 4 bases, the J end by 0 bases, with 25 bases between. The CDR3 is made up of 20 amino acids. This chain's CDR3 is CASSTLGRGGPEGSGNTIYF. The CDR3 DNA sequence: TGTGCCAGTAGTACCCTTGGCCGTGGGGGCCCGGAGGGCTCTGGAAACACCATATATTTT.

This chain links TRBV5-1 with TRBJ2-5; 7 bases agree with TRBD2. After removal of 3 bases from V and 2 bases from J, the junction contained 7 bases not matched to a gene. Germline V gives CDR1 SGHRS, CDR2 YFSETQ. This CDR3 has 15 residues. The DNA of the CDR3 is TGCGCCAGCAGCTGGACTAGTGGGGGGCAAGAGACCCAGTACTTC. Its translation: CASSWTSGGQETQYF.

The rearrangement links TRBV2 to TRBJ1-1, with D hard to call. CDR3 length: 14 residues. The V end was cut by 4 bases, the J end by 3 bases, with 12 bases between. Germline V gene data show CDR1 as SNHLY and CDR2 as FYNNEI. The chain's CDR3 is CASSAGNSYTEAFF. CDR3 coding DNA: TGTGCCAGCAGTGCTGGGAATTCTTACACTGAAGCTTTCTTT.

Comment on this clone: The CDR3 end shows no conserved phenylalanine or tryptophan, and so a read error is likely. This chain links TRBV2 with TRBJ1-6, with 7 bases identical to TRBD1. Trimming cost V 0 bases and J 9 bases; bases outside gene matches: 5. Per the germline V gene, CDR1 is SNHLY and CDR2 is FYNNEI. CDR3 size: 15 residues. The CDR3 nucleotides read TGTGCCAGCAGTGAAGCTCGACAGGGCATTTCACCCCTCCACCTT. Its translation is CASSEARQGISPLHL.

The chain has TRBV6-5 and TRBJ2-2, with D possibly matching TRBD1 (6 bases). The CDR3 runs 15 residues. Germline-derived CDR1 and CDR2 are MNHEY and SVGAGI. V lost 8 bases, J lost 6 bases, and 19 bases lay in between. The CDR3 nucleotides are TGTGCCAGCCACCCTGGGACAAAGCGTTCCGGGGAGCTGTTTTTT. This translates into CASHPGTKRSGELFF.

V and J are TRBV5-1 and TRBJ2-2, with a possible D match to TRBD2 (5 bases). V was cut by 3 bases and J by 5 bases, with 17 bases left in between. The germline V gene has CDR1 SGHRS and CDR2 YFSETQ. This CDR3 region has 16 residues. CDR3 region: CASSSFATSKTGELFF. DNA for the CDR3: TGCGCCAGCAGCTCCTTCGCAACTAGTAAAACCGGGGAGCTGTTTTTT.

The chain combines TRBV5-5 with TRBJ1-2; 10 nucleotides match TRBD1. Trimming removed 0 bases from V and 6 bases from J; junction bases left unmatched: 8. The CDR3 contains 16 residues. CDR1 and CDR2 from the germline V gene are SGHKS and YYEKEE (reference sequence). CDR3 DNA: TGTGCCAGCAGCTTGGCCGCGGGGACAGGGGTTCATGGCTACACCTTC. This sequence encodes CASSLAAGTGVHGYTF.

The DNA for the CDR3 is TGTGCCAGCAGCTTGGGTACAGCACCGAGGACTGAAGCTTTCTTT. Residues: CASSLGTAPRTEAFF. The rearrangement uses TRBV5-5 and TRBJ1-1; no clear D. V lost 0 bases, J lost 5 bases, and 14 bases lay in between. The CDR3 extends over 15 amino acids. Germline V lookup: CDR1 SGHKS, CDR2 YYEKEE (reference sequence).

This sequence joins TRBV19 and TRBJ1-3, with 10 nucleotides matching TRBD1. V lost 4 bases, J lost 4 bases, and 10 bases stayed unmatched. The CDR3 contains 17 residues. Germline loops: CDR1 LNHDA, CDR2 SQIVND (reference sequence). The CDR3 sequence is CASSTNTGQGKGNTIYF. The CDR3 DNA reads TGTGCCAGTAGTACAAATACGGGACAGGGGAAAGGAAACACCATATATTTT. The variable domain in full, completed from reference TRBV19 and TRBJ1-3, reads DGGITQSPKYLFRKEGQNVTLSCEQNLNHDAMYWYRQDPGQGLRLIYYSQIVNDFQKGDIAEGYSVSREKKESFPLTVTSAQKNPTAFYLCASSTNTGQGKGNTIYFGEGSWLTVV.

J is TRBJ2-7 and V is TRBV7-9; D may be TRBD2 (5 bases). V dropped 2 bases and J dropped 6 bases, with 11 bases sitting between them. CDR1 SEHNR and CDR2 FQNEAQ come from the germline V gene (reference sequence). This CDR3 has 13 residues. The CDR3 reads CASSLSAGLEQYF. CDR3 coding DNA: TGTGCCAGCAGCTTAAGTGCGGGTCTCGAGCAGTACTTC.

This chain uses TRBV5-8 with TRBJ1-1; D remains ambiguous. CDR3 length: 15 amino acids. V lost 0 bases and J 4 bases, leaving 13 bases between the germline ends. CDR1 is SGHTS, CDR2 YDEGEE, per germline. The CDR3 nucleotides read TGTGCCAGCAGCTTGGTGGGAAGTGGGCCCACTGAAGCTTTCTTT. It translates to CASSLVGSGPTEAFF. Using reference TRBV5-8 and TRBJ1-1 for the parts outside the CDR3, the full variable domain is EAGVTQSPTHLIKTRGQQATLRCSPISGHTSVYWYQQALGLGLQFLLWYDEGEERNRGNFPPRFSGRQFPNYSSELNVNALELEDSALYLCASSLVGSGPTEAFFGQGTRLTVV.

This chain connects TRBV10-3 to TRBJ2-2; 12 bases match TRBD1. The J segment lost 6 bases and the V segment lost 11 bases, leaving 10 bases of the junction unmatched. CDR1 ENHRY and CDR2 SYGVKD come from the germline V gene. This CDR3 is 15 amino acids long. The CDR3: CAFSPGQGAAGELFF. The CDR3 DNA follows: TGTGCCTTCTCTCCGGGACAGGGGGCGGCCGGGGAGCTGTTTTTT.

V usage is TRBV7-2 and J usage is TRBJ1-1; D gene uncertain. Germline CDR1 SGHTA, CDR2 FQGNSA. The CDR3 consists of 12 residues. Deletions cut 3 bases from V and 0 bases from J, with 2 bases between. The chain's CDR3 is CASSLLNTEAFF. In DNA form, the CDR3 reads TGTGCCAGCAGCTTGTTGAACACTGAAGCTTTCTTT.

V and J are TRBV7-2 and TRBJ1-5; no firm D call. With 1 base removed from V and 4 bases from J, the gap between germline ends came to 5 bases. Germline loops: CDR1 SGHTA, CDR2 FQGNSA. The length of the CDR3 is 13 residues. CDR3 protein: CASSLEQNQPQHF. CDR3 bases: TGTGCCAGCAGCTTAGAGCAAAATCAGCCCCAGCATTTT.

The J gene is TRBJ2-5, the V gene TRBV7-9, with D possibly being TRBD1 or TRBD2 (6 bases each). This CDR3 has 14 amino acids. Germline CDR1 is SEHNR and CDR2 is FQNEAQ (reference sequence). Between the trimmed V and J ends, which lost 5 bases and 2 bases, there was a span of 12 bases. The DNA of the CDR3 is TGTGCCAGCAGCAGGGGGGTGGGACAAGAGACCCAGTACTTC. It codes for CASSRGVGQETQYF.

The rearrangement links TRBV9 to TRBJ2-2, with D perhaps being TRBD1 or TRBD2 (5 bases each). CDR3 length: 14 amino acids. Germline V gene lookup returns CDR1 SGDLS and CDR2 YYNGEE. Trimming took off 7 bases at V and 2 bases at J, with 12 bases between the two ends. Written as DNA, the CDR3 is TGTGCCAGCCGACCGGGGCCAAACACCGGGGAGCTGTTTTTT. Protein product: CASRPGPNTGELFF.